Below, 12 T cell receptor beta chains from the same sample are listed, as sequenced in a study of blood T cells in healthy people across ages. Through a sample-barcoded 5' primer and a J-beta primer mix, a second PCR was run for roughly 7 to 12 cycles. TCRdb used MiXCR to reprocess the 5' RACE reads, holding one entry per CDR3 protein. This sample carries about 1.6 million distinct CDR3 sequences, roughly 32% of them seen once, and the ten largest clones take around 11%. The sequenced material came from blood. The receptors shown here come from a woman aged 25 to 45 in good health.

The V gene is TRBV28, the J gene TRBJ2-3, with D possibly TRBD1 on 6 matching bases. CDR1 and CDR2 (germline): MDHEN, SYDVKM. Trimming removed 1 base from V and 4 bases from J, with 18 bases in between. This CDR3 contains 17 residues. The CDR3 spells CASSLSLGLAGADTQYF. For the CDR3, the DNA is TGTGCCAGCAGTTTATCCCTAGGACTGGCAGGGGCAGATACGCAGTATTTT.

This clonotype was picked up many times. The chain joins TRBV29-1 to TRBJ1-2, with D possibly TRBD1 on 5 matching bases. Trimming took off 6 bases at V and 4 bases at J, with 18 bases between the two ends. Germline CDR1 SQVTM, CDR2 ANQGSEA. This CDR3 comprises 14 residues. As DNA, the CDR3 is TGCAGCGTCTACCACCGGGGCGCTGGCTATGGCTACACCTTC. It codes for CSVYHRGAGYGYTF.

This clonotype was seen only a few times. The chain carries TRBV13 and TRBJ2-5; maybe TRBD1 (6 bases). The V end lost 5 bases, the J end lost 11 bases, and 21 bases lay between the germline ends. The CDR3 is 14 amino acids. The germline V gene encodes CDR1 PRHDT and CDR2 FYEKMQ (reference sequence). CDR3 coding DNA: TGTGCCAGCAGCGGGCGCCGGACAGCTCAAGGGCAGTACTTC. Encoded protein: CASSGRRTAQGQYF. The full variable domain, rest sourced from reference TRBV13 and TRBJ2-5, is AAGVIQSPRHLIKEKRETATLKCYPIPRHDTVYWYQQGPGQDPQFLISFYEKMQSDKGSIPDRFSAQQFSDYHSELNMSSLELGDSALYFCASSGRRTAQGQYFGPGTRLLVL.

This clonotype has at least ten counts. The chain uses TRBV29-1 and TRBJ2-3, with a possible D match to TRBD1 (5 bases). This CDR3 comprises 14 residues. Germline CDR1 and CDR2: SQVTM and ANQGSEA. CDR3 amino acids: CSQSRGSSTDTQYF. The CDR3 DNA follows: TGCAGTCAGAGTAGGGGATCTAGCACAGATACGCAGTATTTT.

This clonotype came up many times. The chain has TRBV6-6 and TRBJ1-2; D remains ambiguous. Trimming removed 6 bases from V and 7 bases from J, with 15 bases in between. CDR3 size: 13 residues. Per the germline V gene, CDR1 is MNHNY and CDR2 is SVGAGI (reference sequence). In DNA form, the CDR3 reads TGTGCCAGCAGGGAAGGGAATTCTGGTGGCTACACCTTC. Encoded protein: CASREGNSGGYTF.

The J gene is TRBJ1-1, the V gene TRBV5-1; D may be TRBD1 (5 bases). This CDR3 contains 16 residues. The V gene lost 0 bases and the J gene lost 4 bases, with 16 bases spanning the gap. Germline lookup yields CDR1 SGHRS and CDR2 YFSETQ. CDR3 DNA sequence: TGCGCCAGCAGCTTGGGCGGCCCCCCGGGGGTCACTGAAGCTTTCTTT. Amino acid sequence: CASSLGGPPGVTEAFF.

In DNA form, the CDR3 reads TGCAGTGCTAGAACTTTTACGGGGAGCACTGAAGCTTTCTTT. It specifies CSARTFTGSTEAFF. This sequence joins TRBV20-1 and TRBJ1-1; D not resolved. Trimming took 2 bases from V and 4 from J, leaving 14 bases between them. The germline V gene has CDR1 DFQATT and CDR2 SNEGSKA (reference sequence). CDR3 length: 14 residues.

This clonotype turned up a few times. The V gene is TRBV18, the J gene TRBJ1-4; no reliable D call. The CDR3 has 14 amino acids. V was shortened by 3 bases and J by 4 bases, with 9 bases between the two germline ends. From germline, CDR1 is KGHSH and CDR2 LQKENI. The CDR3 is CASSPTADNEKLFF. The CDR3 DNA reads as TGTGCCAGCTCACCCACCGCAGATAATGAAAAACTGTTTTTT.

The genes are TRBV5-5 and TRBJ1-1; D is possibly TRBD1 (5 bases). Germline assignment: CDR1 SGHKS and CDR2 YYEKEE (reference sequence). The CDR3 is made up of 16 amino acids. Trimming stripped 0 bases from V and 4 bases from J, with 16 bases between. Here the CDR3 DNA reads TGTGCCAGCAGCTTGGCCCTGGGGCCCGGAGGCACTGAAGCTTTCTTT. It is translated as CASSLALGPGGTEAFF.

V gene TRBV20-1 combines with J gene TRBJ2-7, with D tentatively TRBD1 (5 bases). The CDR3 contains 16 residues. Trimming took 0 bases from V and 0 from J, leaving 15 bases between them. Germline CDR1 reads DFQATT; CDR2 reads SNEGSKA (reference sequence). The CDR3 loop reads CSARDLNRISSYEQYF. DNA of the CDR3: TGCAGTGCTAGAGATTTGAACAGGATAAGCTCCTACGAGCAGTACTTC.

Comment on this clonotype: A read error may produce the germline difference seen at one junction end. V usage is TRBV5-8 and J usage is TRBJ2-6; D is unresolved. Looked up from germline, CDR1 is SGHTS and CDR2 is YDEGEE. The CDR3 loop spans 16 amino acids. The CDR3 DNA reads TGTGCCAGAAGCTTGGTTATCGCAGCTGGGGCCAACGTCCTGACTTTC. It encodes CARSLVIAAGANVLTF.

A few counts support this clonotype. This chain connects TRBV27 to TRBJ1-1, with a weak D call TRBD1 (5 bases). Trimming removed 11 bases from V and 4 bases from J, with 26 bases in between. Germline values: CDR1 MNHEY, CDR2 SMNVEV (reference sequence). CDR3 length equals 16 residues. The DNA for the CDR3 is TGTGCCGTCAGTCTCCAACACCTTAGGGGAGGCACTGAAGCTTTCTTT. This gives the protein CAVSLQHLRGGTEAFF.